The following is a T cell receptor (beta chain) sequence with its context. No antigen is known for it. Method: immunoSEQ multiplex PCR; TCRdb's copy keeps in-frame clones and lacks some. The sample holds approximately 94,000 clones, more than 75% seen once. The data are from a study of T cell responses to AZD1222 COVID-19 vaccine. Regarding the study as a whole: Two doses of AZD1222 preceded a rise in Spike-specific TCR breadth and depth.

This receptor was taken from an adult in good health. The specimen comprised peripheral blood, sampled on day 0 of MenACWY control vaccination.

CDR3: CASSIRLAGGYEQYF. The CDR3 DNA reads TGTGCCAGCAGCATCCGACTAGCGGGGGGCTACGAGCAGTACTTC. The J gene is TRBJ2-7, the V gene TRBV7-2, with 13 bases identical to TRBD2. V lost 5 bases to trimming and J lost 3 bases; unmatched junction nucleotides: 4. The CDR3 is 15 residues long. The germline V gene encodes CDR1 SGHTA and CDR2 FQGNSA.